The 17 T cell receptor beta chains reported below all come from one sample, sequenced in a study of T cells in women clearing cervical HPV infection. Sequencing used immunoSEQ multiplex PCR; TCRdb keeps in-frame clones, though not all of them. Its table records 45,000 to 50,000 clones. Sequencing was carried out using blood buffy coat. These receptors all come from a woman between 18 and 70 years old with a cervical HPV16 infection that either progressed to CIN3+ or cleared (not recorded which).

This chain's CDR3 is CASSIVTGANEKLFF. The part of the CDR3 DNA that was read is TGTGCCAGTAGTATAGTCACAGGGGCTAATGAAAAA. The chain couples TRBV19 to TRBJ1-4; 7 nucleotides match TRBD1. Read sequence stops 3 residues before the CDR3 end, and the germline J gene provides the missing end. Germline assignment: CDR1 LNHDA and CDR2 SQIVND (reference sequence). This CDR3 is 15 amino acids long. The V and J ends lost 1 base and 3 bases, in that order; junction bases with no gene match: 2.

Concerning this clone itself: Read sequence stops 3 residues before the CDR3 end, and the germline J gene provides the missing end. This sequence joins TRBV7-3 and TRBJ2-2; possible D gene TRBD2, 6 bases. The CDR3 contains 13 residues. Trimming pared 3 bases from V and 6 bases from J, leaving 8 bases between. In germline, CDR1 is SGHTA, CDR2 FQGTGA. CDR3 amino acids: CASSLSGAGELFF. The DNA read from the CDR3 is TGTGCCAGCAGCTTGTCGGGGGCCGGGGAG.

About this clone itself: Sequence at one end of the junction differs from germline and may be a read error. The sequenced part of the CDR3 DNA is TGTGCTAGCAGCTTACTAGCGGGGCCCTACACAGATACG. This translates into CASSLLAGPYTDT. The whole CDR3 protein reads CASSLLAGPYTDTQYF. This chain joins TRBV7-7 and TRBJ2-3; 10 positions agree with TRBD2. The CDR3 end falls 3 residues outside the read, so it is completed with the germline J gene. The CDR3 sequence is 16 residues long. Germline V gene data show CDR1 as SSHAT and CDR2 as FNYEAQ (reference sequence).

With respect to this clone: The read ends 3 residues shy of where the CDR3 ends; the end is completed using the germline J gene. V gene TRBV7-6 combines with J gene TRBJ1-3; unclear D gene. The CDR3 is 15 residues long. Trimming pared 1 base from V and 0 bases from J, leaving 7 bases between. Germline V gene sequence: CDR1 SGHVS, CDR2 FNYEAQ. CDR3 sequence: CASSLEHNSGNTIYF. Incomplete CDR3 DNA: TGTGCCAGCAGCTTAGAACACAACTCTGGAAACACC.

Remarks on this clone: The sequenced fragment ends 3 residues before the CDR3 boundary, so the rest is inferred from the germline J gene. The chain couples TRBV5-1 to TRBJ1-2, with D uncertain. The CDR3 totals 14 residues. CDR1 is SGHRS, CDR2 YFSETQ, per germline. V lost 0 bases and J 7 bases, leaving 13 bases between the germline ends. CDR3 DNA, as far as it was read: TGCGCCAGCAGCTTGGAGCCCTTAGGGTTTGGC. Translating it yields CASSLEPLGFG. The CDR3 in full is CASSLEPLGFGYTF.

On this clone itself: The read gets to within 3 residues of the CDR3 end, and the germline J gene fills in the rest. The chain combines TRBV30 with TRBJ2-2; D unresolved. The CDR3 sequence is 12 residues long. V was clipped by 1 base and J by 6 bases, with 6 bases between them. In germline, CDR1 is GTSNPN, CDR2 SVGIG (reference sequence). The CDR3 is CAWSDQAGELFF. The part of the CDR3 DNA that was read is TGTGCCTGGAGTGACCAGGCCGGGGAG.

Remarks on this clone: The CDR3 is cut off 3 residues early in the read; its end comes from the germline J gene. The chain links TRBV18 to TRBJ1-2, with 9 bases lining up with TRBD1. CDR1 KGHSH and CDR2 LQKENI come from the germline V gene. J lost 6 bases, V lost 6 bases, and 2 bases had no gene match. This CDR3 contains 12 residues. The covered CDR3 bases are TGTGCCAGCTCGCGACAGGGGGATGGC. Protein: CASSRQGDG. The whole CDR3 is CASSRQGDGYTF.

In the case of this clone: The read stops 3 residues short of the end of the CDR3; the missing end is completed from the germline J gene. The chain carries TRBV18 and TRBJ2-3; TRBD1 matches 10 bases. The germline V gene has CDR1 KGHSH and CDR2 LQKENI. This CDR3 region has 16 residues. Partial CDR3 DNA: TGTGCCAGCTCCCCCAGACAGGGGGCAGATATAGAGACG. The encoded protein is CASSPRQGADIET. The complete CDR3 reads CASSPRQGADIETQYF.

The CDR3 bases that were read are TGTGCCAGCAGCCAAGGGGGCGCCAAGGGTGAAAAG. Translation: CASSQGGAKGEK. The entire CDR3 sequence reads CASSQGGAKGEKLFF. The chain uses TRBV11-3 and TRBJ2-2; 7 nucleotides agree with TRBD1. Read sequence stops 3 residues before the CDR3 end, and the germline J gene provides the missing end. CDR3 length: 15 amino acids. Germline V gene data show CDR1 as SGHNT and CDR2 as YENEEA.

Comments on this clone: Read sequence stops 3 residues before the CDR3 end, and the germline J gene provides the missing end. The chain has TRBV2 and TRBJ1-1; 7 nucleotides align to TRBD1. The CDR3 is 15 amino acids. The V segment lost 4 bases and the J segment 1 base; nucleotides outside the gene matches: 6. CDR1 is SNHLY, CDR2 FYNNEI, per germline. The sequenced part of the CDR3 DNA is TGTGCCAGCAGTGGGTCGAGGGGGCGGAACACTGAA. Translated: CASSGSRGRNTE. The full CDR3 reads CASSGSRGRNTEAFF. The full variable domain, with the rest looked up from reference TRBV2 and TRBJ1-1, is EPEVTQTPSHQVTQMGQEVILRCVPISNHLYFYWYRQILGQKVEFLVSFYNNEISEKSEIFDDQFSVERPDGSNFTLKIRSTKLEDSAMYFCASSGSRGRNTEAFFGQGTRLTVV.

Remarks on this clone: The DNA ends 3 residues before the CDR3 does, and the rest of the CDR3 is filled in from the germline J gene. The chain joins TRBV7-2 to TRBJ2-7, with 7 bases that match TRBD2. V lost 4 bases, J lost 3 bases, and 3 bases stayed unmatched. Germline V gives CDR1 SGHTA, CDR2 FQGNSA. The CDR3 spans 13 residues. The sequenced CDR3 bases are TGTGCCAGCAGCTCCCCGGGGGGCTACGAG. Residues: CASSSPGGYE. The complete CDR3 sequence is CASSSPGGYEQYF.

Remarks on this clone: The CDR3 end is not reached by the read, which stops 3 residues before it; the germline J gene fills it in. The rearrangement joins TRBV5-1 to TRBJ1-6, with D maybe TRBD1 (6 bases). Trimming took 4 bases from V and 7 from J, leaving 15 bases between them. Germline V gene lookup returns CDR1 SGHRS and CDR2 YFSETQ. The length of the CDR3 is 15 residues. The DNA read from the CDR3 is TGCGCCAGCAGCAGAGGAGAGGGGGGGAATTCACCC. This gives the protein CASSRGEGGNSP. The full CDR3 is CASSRGEGGNSPLHF.

With respect to this clone: Read coverage stops 3 residues before the CDR3 terminus; the germline J gene supplies the remainder. The V and J genes are TRBV7-8 and TRBJ2-7; the D gene is possibly TRBD2 (6 bases). The germline gives CDR1 SGHVS, CDR2 FQNEAQ. The length of the CDR3 is 14 residues. Trimming left V 5 bases short and J 1 base short, with 12 bases between. This CDR3 is CASSPERVSYEQYF. The CDR3 bases that were read are TGTGCCAGCAGCCCGGAGCGGGTTTCCTACGAG.

Concerning this clone itself: Sequencing ends 3 residues short of the CDR3 end; the germline J gene provides the rest. The V and J genes are TRBV18 and TRBJ2-1, with D perhaps matching TRBD2 (5 bases). Trimming removed 4 bases at V and 6 bases at J, with 10 bases between. The length of the CDR3 is 13 residues. Germline CDR1 is KGHSH and CDR2 is LQKENI. CDR3 bases read: TGTGCCAGCTCACGAGGGTCTTCCAATGAG. Translated: CASSRGSSNE. The entire CDR3 protein reads CASSRGSSNEQFF. Using reference TRBV18 and TRBJ2-1 for the parts outside the CDR3, the full variable domain is NAGVMQNPRHLVRRRGQEARLRCSPMKGHSHVYWYRQLPEEGLKFMVYLQKENIIDESGMPKERFSAEFPKEGPSILRIQQVVRGDSAAYFCASSRGSSNEQFFGPGTRLTVL.

Regarding this clone: The CDR3 is cut off 3 residues early in the read; its end comes from the germline J gene. The gene calls are TRBV5-1 and TRBJ1-5; D gene uncertain. Germline CDR1 and CDR2: SGHRS and YFSETQ. This CDR3 has 13 amino acids. Between the trimmed V and J ends, which lost 0 bases and 6 bases, there was a span of 7 bases. CDR3 DNA, as far as it was read: TGCGCCAGCAGCTTGGCTTCCAGTCAGCCC. Translated: CASSLASSQP. The whole CDR3 region reads CASSLASSQPQHF.

About this clone: The read gets to within 3 residues of the CDR3 end, and the germline J gene fills in the rest. This sequence joins TRBV7-2 and TRBJ2-7; 10 positions agree with TRBD2. The CDR3 has 15 amino acids. CDR1 is SGHTA and CDR2 is FQGNSA in the germline V gene. The junction had 2 bases not matched to a gene; V was cut back by 1 base and J by 2 bases. The CDR3 DNA, read in part, is TGTGCCAGCAGCTTAGTAGCGGGGGGCACCTACGAG. This sequence encodes CASSLVAGGTYE. In full, the CDR3 reads CASSLVAGGTYEQYF.

Points on this clone: The read falls 3 residues short of the CDR3 end, and the missing part is taken from the germline J gene. This chain links TRBV10-3 with TRBJ2-1, with a possible D match to TRBD2 (6 bases). V was trimmed by 6 bases and J by 0 bases, leaving 12 bases between them. In germline, CDR1 is ENHRY, CDR2 SYGVKD. This CDR3 is 15 amino acids long. CDR3 in amino acids: CAIRIAESSYNEQFF. Partial CDR3 DNA: TGTGCCATCAGAATAGCGGAAAGCTCCTACAATGAG.